These T cell receptor beta chains were read from a single sample in a study of shared clonotypes between healthy human individuals. The assay was immunoSEQ multiplex PCR, and TCRdb's table has in-frame clones only and misses some. The table shows more than 600,000 clones, with roughly 94% occurring only once. Sequencing was carried out using naive CD8+ T cells sorted from blood. Receptor source: a man in his thirties or forties in good health. Both conserved end residues are part of each CDR3. The D gene is left open where the match is weak.

D gene: NA
J gene: TRBJ2-7
V gene: TRBV10-2
CDR3 protein: CASSQTDLSYEQYF
CDR3 DNA: TGCGCCAGCAGCCAGACTGATCTCTCCTACGAGCAGTACTTC

D gene: TRBD2
J gene: TRBJ2-3
V gene: TRBV27
CDR3 protein: CASTKYSGSTDTQYF
CDR3 DNA: TGTGCCAGCACCAAATATAGCGGGAGCACAGATACGCAGTATTTT

D gene: NA
J gene: TRBJ2-3
V gene: TRBV9
CDR3 protein: CASSTSSYSGDKDTQYF
CDR3 DNA: TGTGCCAGCAGCACGAGCTCCTATAGCGGAGACAAAGATACGCAGTATTTT

D gene: NA
J gene: TRBJ2-3
V gene: TRBV27
CDR3 protein: CASSSENNPSTDTQYF
CDR3 DNA: TGTGCCAGCAGTTCCGAAAACAACCCTAGCACAGATACGCAGTATTTT

D gene: TRBD1
J gene: TRBJ1-5
V gene: TRBV10-3
CDR3 protein: CAISGTGTGFQPQHF
CDR3 DNA: TGTGCCATCAGCGGTACCGGGACAGGGTTTCAGCCCCAGCATTTT

D gene: NA
J gene: TRBJ1-4
V gene: TRBV10-3
CDR3 protein: CAISARPGSTNEKLFF
CDR3 DNA: TGTGCCATCAGTGCCCGCCCGGGTAGCACTAATGAAAAACTGTTTTTT

D gene: TRBD1
J gene: TRBJ2-7
V gene: TRBV5-6
CDR3 protein: CASSLGRGRGYEQYF
CDR3 DNA: TGTGCCAGCAGCTTGGGCAGGGGGCGCGGCTACGAGCAGTACTTC

D gene: NA
J gene: TRBJ2-7
V gene: TRBV10-2
CDR3 protein: CASSPADPYEQYF
CDR3 DNA: TGCGCCAGCAGTCCGGCAGACCCCTACGAGCAGTACTTC

D gene: NA
J gene: TRBJ2-7
V gene: TRBV11-2
CDR3 protein: CASRSLRGVYEQYF
CDR3 DNA: TGTGCCAGCAGGAGTCTCAGGGGCGTCTACGAGCAGTACTTC

D gene: TRBD1
J gene: TRBJ2-1
V gene: TRBV19
CDR3 protein: CASTGGSYNEQFF
CDR3 DNA: TGTGCCAGTACAGGGGGCTCGTACAATGAGCAGTTCTTC

D gene: NA
J gene: TRBJ2-7
V gene: TRBV19
CDR3 protein: CASSPLGRNGNYEQYF
CDR3 DNA: TGTGCCAGTAGTCCGCTGGGGAGGAATGGTAACTACGAGCAGTACTTC

D gene: NA
J gene: TRBJ2-1
V gene: TRBV5-1
CDR3 protein: CASSLAWAGSYNEQFF
CDR3 DNA: TGCGCCAGCAGCTTGGCCTGGGCAGGGTCCTACAATGAGCAGTTCTTC

D gene: NA
J gene: TRBJ2-7
V gene: TRBV7-9
CDR3 protein: CASSLEGGVEYEQYF
CDR3 DNA: TGTGCCAGCAGCTTGGAAGGGGGGGTAGAGTACGAGCAGTACTTC

D gene: TRBD1
J gene: TRBJ2-5
V gene: TRBV12-5
CDR3 protein: CASGSPTGGETQYF
CDR3 DNA: TGTGCTAGTGGTAGCCCGACAGGGGGGGAGACCCAGTACTTC

D gene: NA
J gene: TRBJ2-5
V gene: TRBV28
CDR3 protein: CASSSGPERRTQYF
CDR3 DNA: TGTGCCAGCAGTTCCGGTCCCGAACGAAGGACCCAGTACTTC

D gene: TRBD2
J gene: TRBJ2-1
V gene: TRBV14
CDR3 protein: CASSQVTSGNEQFF
CDR3 DNA: TGTGCCAGCAGCCAAGTGACTAGCGGCAATGAGCAGTTCTTC

D gene: TRBD1
J gene: TRBJ2-4
V gene: TRBV6-6
CDR3 protein: CASSYSTLDRENIQYF
CDR3 DNA: TGTGCCAGCAGTTACTCGACCTTGGACAGGGAAAACATTCAGTACTTC

D gene: NA
J gene: TRBJ2-1
V gene: TRBV4-3
CDR3 protein: CASSQDNREKRFDEQFF
CDR3 DNA: TGCGCCAGCAGCCAAGATAATAGGGAGAAAAGGTTCGATGAGCAGTTCTTC

D gene: NA
J gene: TRBJ2-1
V gene: TRBV25-1
CDR3 protein: CASSGVHEQFF
CDR3 DNA: TGTGCCAGCAGTGGTGTACATGAGCAGTTCTTC

D gene: TRBD2
J gene: TRBJ2-1
V gene: TRBV27
CDR3 protein: CASSSPIAGGRNEQFF
CDR3 DNA: TGTGCCAGCAGTTCCCCTATAGCGGGAGGGCGCAATGAGCAGTTCTTC

D gene: NA
J gene: TRBJ1-1
V gene: TRBV28
CDR3 protein: CASSLWTNEAFF
CDR3 DNA: TGTGCCAGCAGTTTATGGACTAATGAAGCTTTCTTT

D gene: NA
J gene: TRBJ2-7
V gene: TRBV27
CDR3 protein: CASSFGPPYEQYF
CDR3 DNA: TGTGCCAGCAGTTTTGGCCCCCCCTACGAGCAGTACTTC

D gene: TRBD1
J gene: TRBJ2-2
V gene: TRBV30
CDR3 protein: CAWDPGQEFGELFF
CDR3 DNA: TGTGCCTGGGATCCGGGACAGGAGTTCGGGGAGCTGTTTTTT

D gene: NA
J gene: TRBJ2-6
V gene: TRBV5-1
CDR3 protein: CASHEFSGANVLTF
CDR3 DNA: TGCGCCAGCCACGAGTTCTCTGGGGCCAACGTCCTGACTTTC

D gene: NA
J gene: TRBJ2-3
V gene: TRBV28
CDR3 protein: CASSGPGTDTQYF
CDR3 DNA: TGTGCCAGCAGCGGACCGGGCACAGATACGCAGTATTTT

D gene: NA
J gene: TRBJ1-1
V gene: TRBV6-5
CDR3 protein: CASSTGPWGNTEAFF
CDR3 DNA: TGTGCCAGCAGCACGGGACCCTGGGGGAACACTGAAGCTTTCTTT

D gene: NA
J gene: TRBJ2-7
V gene: TRBV28
CDR3 protein: CASSLTAVTASYEQYF
CDR3 DNA: TGTGCCAGCAGTTTAACCGCCGTGACAGCTTCCTACGAGCAGTACTTC

D gene: TRBD2
J gene: TRBJ2-7
V gene: TRBV2
CDR3 protein: CASSEMAGKGLVYYEQYF
CDR3 DNA: TGTGCCAGCAGTGAAATGGCAGGAAAAGGACTAGTATACTACGAGCAGTACTTC

D gene: NA
J gene: TRBJ2-7
V gene: TRBV29-1
CDR3 protein: CSVGTDYEQYF
CDR3 DNA: TGCAGCGTTGGGACAGATTACGAGCAGTACTTC

D gene: NA
J gene: TRBJ2-7
V gene: TRBV14
CDR3 protein: CASSQLNTGVHEQYF
CDR3 DNA: TGTGCCAGCAGCCAACTTAATACGGGAGTCCACGAGCAGTACTTC

D gene: NA
J gene: TRBJ2-3
V gene: TRBV11-2
CDR3 protein: CASSLDPIGDTQYF
CDR3 DNA: TGTGCCAGCAGCTTAGATCCTATCGGCGATACGCAGTATTTT

D gene: TRBD2
J gene: TRBJ2-1
V gene: TRBV28
CDR3 protein: CASSLLTGTSVTNEQFF
CDR3 DNA: TGTGCCAGCAGTTTACTTACCGGGACTAGCGTAACCAATGAGCAGTTCTTC

D gene: NA
J gene: TRBJ2-7
V gene: TRBV6-1
CDR3 protein: CASSVHTPYEQYF
CDR3 DNA: TGTGCCAGCAGTGTGCACACCCCTTACGAGCAGTACTTC

D gene: NA
J gene: TRBJ2-1
V gene: TRBV29-1
CDR3 protein: CSVVWAGAGDEQFF
CDR3 DNA: TGCAGCGTTGTGTGGGCAGGGGCAGGCGATGAGCAGTTCTTC

D gene: NA
J gene: TRBJ1-1
V gene: TRBV12-5
CDR3 protein: CASGYSQDSEAFF
CDR3 DNA: TGTGCTAGTGGTTATTCTCAGGATTCGGAAGCTTTCTTT

D gene: TRBD2
J gene: TRBJ2-5
V gene: TRBV2
CDR3 protein: CASSGPGTKGTRYQETQYF
CDR3 DNA: TGTGCCAGCAGTGGACCGGGGACTAAGGGTACACGCTACCAAGAGACCCAGTACTTC

D gene: NA
J gene: TRBJ2-7
V gene: TRBV7-9
CDR3 protein: CASSSPGRAYEQYF
CDR3 DNA: TGTGCCAGCAGCTCCCCGGGACGGGCCTACGAGCAGTACTTC

D gene: TRBD1
J gene: TRBJ2-7
V gene: TRBV6-5
CDR3 protein: CASSYLAGGSDEQYF
CDR3 DNA: TGTGCCAGCAGTTACCTGGCAGGGGGAAGCGACGAGCAGTACTTC

D gene: TRBD1
J gene: TRBJ1-1
V gene: TRBV28
CDR3 protein: CASGRQGALSEAFF
CDR3 DNA: TGTGCCAGCGGAAGACAGGGGGCGCTATCTGAAGCTTTCTTT

D gene: TRBD2
J gene: TRBJ2-1
V gene: TRBV12-5
CDR3 protein: CASGLGLADYNEQFF
CDR3 DNA: TGTGCTAGTGGTTTGGGACTAGCGGACTACAATGAGCAGTTCTTC

D gene: NA
J gene: TRBJ2-2
V gene: TRBV28
CDR3 protein: CASSADSTGELFF
CDR3 DNA: TGTGCCAGCAGTGCCGACAGCACCGGGGAGCTGTTTTTT

D gene: NA
J gene: TRBJ2-2
V gene: TRBV18
CDR3 protein: CASSPREERRTGELFF
CDR3 DNA: TGTGCCAGCTCACCACGGGAGGAGCGCCGGACCGGGGAGCTGTTTTTT

D gene: TRBD2
J gene: TRBJ2-7
V gene: TRBV5-5
CDR3 protein: CASNRPSGNEQYF
CDR3 DNA: TGTGCCAGCAACCGGCCCAGCGGGAACGAGCAGTACTTC

D gene: NA
J gene: TRBJ2-1
V gene: TRBV27
CDR3 protein: CASKVGLADPHEQFF
CDR3 DNA: TGTGCCAGCAAAGTAGGGCTCGCCGACCCCCATGAGCAGTTCTTC